The T cell receptor beta chain under discussion was sequenced for a study of read filtering for tumor transcriptome and immune sequencing (dated by TCRdb to 2020 to 2021). At the level of the whole study: The cohort was composed of approximately 17 male and roughly 15 female patients, with a mean age of around 66 years and an age range of about 45 to 90. By revised international staging, about 8 patients were R-ISS I, 15 to 20 were R-ISS II and about seven were R-ISS III. Per sample, about 3.5 to 11 million TCR-region mapped reads were obtained with IR-seq, compared with only about 80 to 1,400 with RNA-seq. Using the same bone marrow samples, the study ran both targeted immune repertoire sequencing and bulk whole-transcriptome sequencing and then compared the TCR repertoires from each method. One main goal was a read-filtering strategy for immune repertoire data, in particular deciding whether clonotypes backed by only one read should be removed. After DNase treatment, whole-transcriptome libraries were prepared using the TruSeq RNA Access Library Prep Kit.

The Immunoverse kit was used to build TCR libraries from 400 ng RNA, with molecular barcoded adaptors covering alpha/delta and beta/gamma chains. The same RNA used for transcriptome sequencing was used for TCR library preparation. An Illumina HiSeq 4000 with 2 x 150 cycles was used to sequence the TCR libraries. In the authors' own workflow: With MiXCR, TCR reads were aligned to human V, D, J and C references and assembled into CDR3 clonotypes, with quality filtering and error correction included. The tcR package in R was used to analyze clonotype counts and gene usage diversity. Raw mapping reads were checked after the RNA-seq reads had been mapped by STAR aligner version 2.5.3a onto the human GRCh37 genome. To test how sequencing depth affected the clonotypes detected, IR-seq fastq files were randomly downsampled with Seqtk 1.3. In TCRdb, the public reads were trimmed at Q25 with fastp and aligned with MiXCR, with productive beta chains retained. Merged by CDR3 protein, the rows form single entries marked with the most common genes and DNA. TCRdb, rather than the study authors, made the V and J calls. Within this sample are some 30,000 distinct CDR3 sequences, with about 18% of them counted one time only. Around 16% of the sample goes to the ten largest clones.

For this chain, trimming is 9 bases at the V end and 5 bases at the J end, and the number of junction bases without a gene match is 9. There are 13 amino acids in the CDR3, from cysteine to phenylalanine inclusive. Only CDR3 DNA remains: 39 bases, in frame from the first base. CDR1 and CDR2 are drawn from the germline V gene (reference sequence): LNHNV, YYDKDF. This clonotype occurred many times. It lacks a known antigen. No base quality information exists; no much larger clone differs at one position. What the research found in general, with its limitations: The correlation between IR-seq and RNA-seq shared clonotype proportions rose when single-read clonotypes were removed. In IR-seq, 80% to 85% of clonotypes but approximately 3.7% of total reads were represented by single-read clonotypes, whereas in RNA-seq, 74.6% of clonotypes and around 45% of reads were represented by single-read clonotypes. The sorted CD138-negative fraction was composed of a mixed bone marrow immune population rather than of purified T cells. Compared with RNA-seq, IR-seq captured clonotypes at much higher depth and more reliably, and a smaller IR-seq throughput was enough to identify most shared clonotypes.

Every patient had bone marrow sampled at the time of active disease. Bone marrow mononuclear cells were isolated by Ficoll-Hypaque density gradient centrifugation. Myeloma plasma cells were removed and CD138-negative cells were collected by negative selection after labeling with CD138 magnetic microbeads on a MACS separator. Flow cytometry on an Attune NxT with CD138 antibodies was used to check the purity of the isolated cells. Total RNA was extracted using TRIzol reagent and was quantified on a NanoDrop spectrophotometer. Paired RNA-seq and IR-seq were performed on each patient's CD138-negative bone marrow sample.

Sequencing input: a population of CD138-negative cells sorted from bone marrow. The meaning of the sample's cell subset or site label: bone marrow mononuclear cells depleted of CD138+ plasma/myeloma cells by negative magnetic selection. This clonotype was obtained from a donor aged 40 or older with multiple myeloma. The V and J genes are TRBV15 and TRBJ2-5; 7 central nucleotides agree with TRBD1. The CDR3: CATRTGVQETQYF. The DNA reads TGTGCCACTCGAACAGGGGTTCAGGAGACCCAGTACTTC.